The present entry profiles one T cell receptor (beta chain) with its context. V lost 4 bases to trimming and J lost 5 bases; unmatched junction nucleotides: 10. The CDR3 consists of 15 residues. From germline, CDR1 is SGHRS and CDR2 YFSETQ. Profiled with immunoSEQ multiplex PCR; TCRdb holds only in-frame clones, not every one. The data show roughly 1,000,000 clones, with around 78% seen just once and 0.5% to 0.65% held by the top ten. This sample was included in a study of shared clonotypes between healthy human individuals. The specimen was memory CD4+ T cells from PBMCs. Sample subset: CD45RA-negative fraction. This chain connects TRBV5-1 to TRBJ1-2; TRBD1 matches at 8 bases. The source is a man younger than 30 in good health. Some clones in this sample may be carry-over from other donors' samples. The CDR3 loop is CASSLRQGMGYGYTF. The CDR3, as DNA: TGCGCCAGCAGCCTACGACAGGGGATGGGGTATGGCTACACCTTC.